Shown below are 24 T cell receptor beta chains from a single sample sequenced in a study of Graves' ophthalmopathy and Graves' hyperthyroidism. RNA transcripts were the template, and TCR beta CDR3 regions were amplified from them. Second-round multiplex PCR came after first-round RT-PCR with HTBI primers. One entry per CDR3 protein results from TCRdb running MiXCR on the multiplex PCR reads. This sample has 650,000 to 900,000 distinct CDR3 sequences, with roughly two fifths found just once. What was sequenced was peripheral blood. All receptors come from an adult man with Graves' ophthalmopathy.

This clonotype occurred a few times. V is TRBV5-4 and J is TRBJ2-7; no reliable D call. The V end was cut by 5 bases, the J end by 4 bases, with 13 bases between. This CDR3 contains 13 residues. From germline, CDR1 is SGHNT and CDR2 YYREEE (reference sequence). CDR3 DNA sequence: TGTGCCAGCAGTTCCCCGGGCCTTTACGAGCAGTACTTC. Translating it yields CASSSPGLYEQYF.

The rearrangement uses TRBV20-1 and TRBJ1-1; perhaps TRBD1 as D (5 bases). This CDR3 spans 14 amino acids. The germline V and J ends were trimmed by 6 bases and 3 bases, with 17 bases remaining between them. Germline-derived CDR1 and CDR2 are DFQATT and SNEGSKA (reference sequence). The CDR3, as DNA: TGCAGTGCACAACACGGCTCAGGGTACACTGAAGCTTTCTTT. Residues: CSAQHGSGYTEAFF.

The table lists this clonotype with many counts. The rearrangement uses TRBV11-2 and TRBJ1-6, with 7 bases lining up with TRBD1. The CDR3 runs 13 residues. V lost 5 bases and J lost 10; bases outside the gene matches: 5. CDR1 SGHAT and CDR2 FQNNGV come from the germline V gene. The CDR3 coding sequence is TGTGCCAGCAGCCTAACAGGGGAATCACCCCTCCACTTT. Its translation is CASSLTGESPLHF.

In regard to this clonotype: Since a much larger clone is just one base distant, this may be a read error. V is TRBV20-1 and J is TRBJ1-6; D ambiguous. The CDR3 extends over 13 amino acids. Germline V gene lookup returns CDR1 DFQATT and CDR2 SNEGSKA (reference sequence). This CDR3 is CSTVYGENSPPHF. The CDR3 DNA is TGCAGTACGGTCTACGGGGAGAATTCACCCCCCCACTTT.

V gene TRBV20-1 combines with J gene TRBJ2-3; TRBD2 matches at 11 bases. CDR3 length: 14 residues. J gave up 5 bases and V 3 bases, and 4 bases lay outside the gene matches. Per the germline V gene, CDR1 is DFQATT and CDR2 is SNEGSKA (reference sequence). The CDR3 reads CSARTSGEVDTQYF. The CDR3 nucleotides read TGCAGTGCTAGGACTAGCGGGGAGGTAGATACGCAGTATTTT.

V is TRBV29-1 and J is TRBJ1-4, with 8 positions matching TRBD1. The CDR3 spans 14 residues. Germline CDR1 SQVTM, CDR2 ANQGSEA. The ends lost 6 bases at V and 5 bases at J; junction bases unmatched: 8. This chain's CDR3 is CSVQGAAGNEKLFF. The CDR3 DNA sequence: TGCAGCGTGCAGGGGGCAGCGGGAAATGAAAAACTGTTTTTT.

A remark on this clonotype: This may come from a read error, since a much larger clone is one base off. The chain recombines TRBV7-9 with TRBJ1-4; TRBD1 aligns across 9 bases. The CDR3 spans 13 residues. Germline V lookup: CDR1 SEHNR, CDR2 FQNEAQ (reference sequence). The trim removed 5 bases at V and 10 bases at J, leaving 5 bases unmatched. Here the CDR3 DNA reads TGTGCCAGCAGCAGGACAGGGGATGGAAAACTGTTTTTT. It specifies CASSRTGDGKLFF.

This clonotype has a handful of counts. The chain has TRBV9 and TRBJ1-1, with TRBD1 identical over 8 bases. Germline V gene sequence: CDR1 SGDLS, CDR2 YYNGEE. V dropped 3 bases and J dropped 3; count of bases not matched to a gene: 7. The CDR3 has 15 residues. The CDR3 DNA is TGTGCCAGCAGCGGTGGACAGGGTTTCTACACTGAAGCTTTCTTT. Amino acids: CASSGGQGFYTEAFF. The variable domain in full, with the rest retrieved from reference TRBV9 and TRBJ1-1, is DSGVTQTPKHLITATGQRVTLRCSPRSGDLSVYWYQQSLDQGLQFLIQYYNGEERAKGNILERFSAQQFPDLHSELNLSSLELGDSALYFCASSGGQGFYTEAFFGQGTRLTVV.

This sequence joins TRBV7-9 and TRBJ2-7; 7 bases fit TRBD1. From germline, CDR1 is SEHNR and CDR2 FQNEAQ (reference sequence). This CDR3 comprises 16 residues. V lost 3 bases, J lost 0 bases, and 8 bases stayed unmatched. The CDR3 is CASSFPRGTPSYEQYF. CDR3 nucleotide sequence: TGTGCCAGCAGCTTCCCCAGGGGGACCCCCTCCTACGAGCAGTACTTC.

CDR3: CASSPEPSIYGYTF. The CDR3 region has the DNA TGTGCCAGCAGCCCCGAGCCTTCGATCTATGGCTACACCTTC. The chain carries TRBV12-3 or TRBV12-4 and TRBJ1-2; D is undetermined. Between the trimmed V and J ends, which lost 6 bases and 4 bases, there was a span of 15 bases. CDR3 length equals 14 residues.

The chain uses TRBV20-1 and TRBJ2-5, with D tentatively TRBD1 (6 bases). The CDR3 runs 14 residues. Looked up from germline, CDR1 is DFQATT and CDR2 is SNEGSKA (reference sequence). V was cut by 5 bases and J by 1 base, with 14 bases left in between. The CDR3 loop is CSAEDSRRQETQYF. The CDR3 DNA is TGCAGTGCTGAGGACAGCAGACGCCAAGAGACCCAGTACTTC.

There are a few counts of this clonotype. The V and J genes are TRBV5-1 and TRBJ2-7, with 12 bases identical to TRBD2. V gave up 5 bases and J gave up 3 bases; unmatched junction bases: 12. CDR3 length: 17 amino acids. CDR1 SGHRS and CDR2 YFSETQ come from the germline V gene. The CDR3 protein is CASRSGRPSGRVYEQYF. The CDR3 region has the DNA TGCGCCAGCAGAAGTGGCCGTCCTAGCGGGAGGGTCTACGAGCAGTACTTC.

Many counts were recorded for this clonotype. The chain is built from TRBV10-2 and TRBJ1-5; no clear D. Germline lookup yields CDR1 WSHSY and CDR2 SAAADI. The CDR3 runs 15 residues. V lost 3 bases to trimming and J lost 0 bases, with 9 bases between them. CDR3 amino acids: CASSDAASSNQPQHF. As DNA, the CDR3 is TGCGCCAGCAGTGATGCGGCGTCTAGCAATCAGCCCCAGCATTTT.

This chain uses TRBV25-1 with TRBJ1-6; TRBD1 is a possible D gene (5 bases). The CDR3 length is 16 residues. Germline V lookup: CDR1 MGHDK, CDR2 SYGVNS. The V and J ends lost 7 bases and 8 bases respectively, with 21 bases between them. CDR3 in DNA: TGTGCCAGCATTGACTCGGAGGGACTTTGGGATTCACCCCTCCACTTT. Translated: CASIDSEGLWDSPLHF. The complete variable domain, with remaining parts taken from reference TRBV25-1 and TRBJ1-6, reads EADIYQTPRYLVIGTGKKITLECSQTMGHDKMYWYQQDPGMELHLIHYSYGVNSTEKGDLSSESTVSRIRTEHFPLTLESARPSHTSQYLCASIDSEGLWDSPLHFGNGTRLTVT.

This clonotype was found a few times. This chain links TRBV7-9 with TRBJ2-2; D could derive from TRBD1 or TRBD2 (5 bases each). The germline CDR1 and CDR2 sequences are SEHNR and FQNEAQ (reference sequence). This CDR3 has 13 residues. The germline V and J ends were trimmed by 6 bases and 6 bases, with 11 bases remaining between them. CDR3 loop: CASRRGASGELFF. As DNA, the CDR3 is TGTGCCAGCAGGAGAGGGGCGTCCGGGGAGCTGTTTTTT.

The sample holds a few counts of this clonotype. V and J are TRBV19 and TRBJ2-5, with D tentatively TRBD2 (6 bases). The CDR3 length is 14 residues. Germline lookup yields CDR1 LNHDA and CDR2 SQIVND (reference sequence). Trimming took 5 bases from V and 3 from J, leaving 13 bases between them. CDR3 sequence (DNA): TGTGCCAGTAGTTTCGGGGGTTCCGAAGAGACCCAGTACTTC. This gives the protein CASSFGGSEETQYF.

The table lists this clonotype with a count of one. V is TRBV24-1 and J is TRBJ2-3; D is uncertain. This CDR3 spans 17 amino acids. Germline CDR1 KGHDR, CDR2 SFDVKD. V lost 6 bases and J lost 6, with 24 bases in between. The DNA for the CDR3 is TGTGCCACCAGTTCAGGCATGGCCCTTCCTCTCGGGGATACGCAGTATTTT. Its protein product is CATSSGMALPLGDTQYF.

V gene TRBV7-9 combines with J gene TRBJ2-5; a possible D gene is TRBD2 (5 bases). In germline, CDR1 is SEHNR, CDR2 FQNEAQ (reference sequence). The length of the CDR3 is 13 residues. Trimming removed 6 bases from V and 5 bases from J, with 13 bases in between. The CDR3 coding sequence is TGTGCCAGCAGATCCCTAGCTCCGGAGACCCAGTACTTC. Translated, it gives CASRSLAPETQYF.

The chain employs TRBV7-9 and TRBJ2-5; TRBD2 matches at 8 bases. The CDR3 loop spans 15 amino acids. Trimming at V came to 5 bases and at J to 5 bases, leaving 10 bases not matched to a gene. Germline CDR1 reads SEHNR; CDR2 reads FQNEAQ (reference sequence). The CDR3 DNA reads TGTGCCAGCAGCCCTGGCTCGGGAGGGCTTGAGACCCAGTACTTC. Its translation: CASSPGSGGLETQYF. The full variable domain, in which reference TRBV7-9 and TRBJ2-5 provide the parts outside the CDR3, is DTGVSQNPRHKITKRGQNVTFRCDPISEHNRLYWYRQTLGQGPEFLTYFQNEAQLEKSRLLSDRFSAERPKGSFSTLEIQRTEQGDSAMYLCASSPGSGGLETQYFGPGTRLLVL.

CDR3 DNA sequence: TGCGCCAGCAGCCCTCGACCGGAGGGTGAAGCTTTCTTT. Protein: CASSPRPEGEAFF. The J gene is TRBJ1-1, the V gene TRBV5-1; D is unresolved. The length of the CDR3 is 13 residues. Germline V gene lookup returns CDR1 SGHRS and CDR2 YFSETQ. Trimming shortened V by 4 bases and J by 7 bases, and 14 bases separated the two germline ends.

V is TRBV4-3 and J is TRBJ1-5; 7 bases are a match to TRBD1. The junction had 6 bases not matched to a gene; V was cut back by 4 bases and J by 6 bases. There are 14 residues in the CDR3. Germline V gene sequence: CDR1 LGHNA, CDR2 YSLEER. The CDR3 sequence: CASSPQTGSQPQHF. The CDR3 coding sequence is TGCGCCAGCAGCCCACAGACAGGGTCTCAGCCCCAGCATTTT.

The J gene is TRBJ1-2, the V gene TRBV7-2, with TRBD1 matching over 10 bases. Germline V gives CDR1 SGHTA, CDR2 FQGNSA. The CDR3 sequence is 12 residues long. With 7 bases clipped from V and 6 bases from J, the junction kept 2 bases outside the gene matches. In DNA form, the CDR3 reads TGTGCCAGCACGACAGGGGGCAATGGCTACACCTTC. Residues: CASTTGGNGYTF.

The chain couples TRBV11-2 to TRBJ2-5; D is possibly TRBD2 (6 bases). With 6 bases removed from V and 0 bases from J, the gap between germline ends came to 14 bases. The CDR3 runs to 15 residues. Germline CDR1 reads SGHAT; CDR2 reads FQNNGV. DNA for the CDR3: TGTGCCAGCAGGCCTCCGGGACTCCACCAAGAGACCCAGTACTTC. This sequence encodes CASRPPGLHQETQYF.

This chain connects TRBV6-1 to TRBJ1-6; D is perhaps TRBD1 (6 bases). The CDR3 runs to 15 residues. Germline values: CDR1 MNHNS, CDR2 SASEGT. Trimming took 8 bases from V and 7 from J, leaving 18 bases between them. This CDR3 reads CASGIQGGGNSPLHF. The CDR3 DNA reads TGTGCCAGCGGAATACAGGGTGGAGGCAATTCACCCCTCCACTTT.